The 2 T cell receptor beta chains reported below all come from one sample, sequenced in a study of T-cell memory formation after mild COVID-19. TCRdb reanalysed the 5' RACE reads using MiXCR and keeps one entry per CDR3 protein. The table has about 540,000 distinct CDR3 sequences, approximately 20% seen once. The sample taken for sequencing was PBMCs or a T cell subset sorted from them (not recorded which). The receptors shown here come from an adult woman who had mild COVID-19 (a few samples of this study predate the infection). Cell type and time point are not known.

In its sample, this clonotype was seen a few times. The CDR3 nucleotides are TGTGCCACCAGTAGGAGAGGGAAAACAGATACGCAGTATTTT. This gives the protein CATSRRGKTDTQYF. This chain connects TRBV24-1 to TRBJ2-3, with TRBD2 as a possible D gene (5 bases). The CDR3 has 14 residues. V shed 6 bases and J shed 3 bases, with 12 bases lying between them. Germline lookup yields CDR1 KGHDR and CDR2 SFDVKD.

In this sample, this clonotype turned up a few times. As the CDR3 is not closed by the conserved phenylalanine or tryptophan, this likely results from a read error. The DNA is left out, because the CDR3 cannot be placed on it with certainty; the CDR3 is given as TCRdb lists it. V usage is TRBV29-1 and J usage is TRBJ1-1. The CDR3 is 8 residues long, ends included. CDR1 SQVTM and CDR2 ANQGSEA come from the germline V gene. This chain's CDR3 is CSVDGETN.